This passage covers 25 T cell receptor beta chains from one sample sequenced in a study of molecular identifiers for immune sequencing clone quantification. TCRdb analysed the PCR reads with MiXCR anew, one entry per CDR3 protein. The sample contains around 320,000 distinct CDR3 sequences, 24% of which appear only once. The sample taken for sequencing was naive CD8+ T cells from blood, with Jurkat cell RNA spiked in. The subset denotes: FACS-sorted CD8+CD4-CCR7+CD45RA+ naive T cells. The source is a human donor in good health. Some libraries in this study had Jurkat cell RNA spiked in.

This clonotype was seen more than once but under ten times. This chain uses TRBV7-9 with TRBJ1-2, with 8 bases fitting TRBD1. The CDR3 runs to 16 residues. CDR1 and CDR2 from the germline V gene are SEHNR and FQNEAQ (reference sequence). V shed 0 bases, J shed 5 bases, and the junction held 8 bases outside the gene matches. Here the CDR3 reads CASSLASADRAYGYTF. CDR3 DNA: TGTGCCAGCAGCTTAGCCTCCGCGGACAGGGCGTATGGCTACACCTTC. Supplemented by reference TRBV7-9 and TRBJ1-2, the full variable domain reads DTGVSQNPRHKITKRGQNVTFRCDPISEHNRLYWYRQTLGQGPEFLTYFQNEAQLEKSRLLSDRFSAERPKGSFSTLEIQRTEQGDSAMYLCASSLASADRAYGYTFGSGTRLTVV.

Turning to this clonotype: A single base separates this from a much larger clone, so it may be a read error. This chain links TRBV3-1 with TRBJ2-2, with unresolved D. The CDR3 runs to 13 residues. From germline, CDR1 is LGHDT and CDR2 YNNKEL (reference sequence). CDR3 in DNA: TGTACCAGCAGCCAACTCGGCACCGGGGAGCTGTTTTTT. This sequence encodes CTSSQLGTGELFF.

The genes are TRBV20-1 and TRBJ2-3, with D uncertain. The better agreement between TRBJ1-5 and the DNA end casts doubt on the J call. Germline CDR1 is DFQATT and CDR2 is SNEGSKA (reference sequence). This CDR3 region has 15 residues. The CDR3 DNA follows: TGCAGTGCTAGACCCCGACTAGCTAGCACAGATACGCAGCATTTT. As protein: CSARPRLASTDTQHF.

This clonotype was detected only a few times. This chain uses TRBV7-9 with TRBJ2-5; 10 bases fit TRBD1. Trimming at V came to 3 bases and at J to 4 bases, leaving 8 bases not matched to a gene. Germline CDR1 SEHNR, CDR2 FQNEAQ (reference sequence). CDR3 length equals 16 residues. The CDR3 protein is CASSLDDRGQGETQYF. CDR3 DNA sequence: TGTGCCAGCAGCTTGGACGACAGGGGGCAGGGAGAGACCCAGTACTTC.

This clonotype was found many times. The genes are TRBV19 and TRBJ2-3; tentatively, D is TRBD2 (6 bases). V was pared by 2 bases and J by 2 bases, with 11 bases between. The length of the CDR3 is 15 residues. Germline assignment: CDR1 LNHDA and CDR2 SQIVND (reference sequence). The CDR3 region is CASSISSGVTDTQYF. Written as DNA, the CDR3 is TGTGCCAGTAGTATATCTTCGGGAGTCACAGATACGCAGTATTTT.

V is TRBV19 and J is TRBJ1-1; perhaps TRBD1 as D (6 bases). The germline V gene encodes CDR1 LNHDA and CDR2 SQIVND (reference sequence). The V gene lost 6 bases and the J gene lost 0 bases, with 14 bases spanning the gap. This CDR3 region has 15 residues. CDR3 region: CASRAGAWVNTEAFF. In DNA form, the CDR3 reads TGTGCCAGTAGGGCGGGGGCGTGGGTGAACACTGAAGCTTTCTTT.

For this clonotype: The junction departs from germline at one end; a sequencing error may be responsible. The V call is TRBV30, the J call TRBJ2-3; maybe TRBD2 (5 bases). Germline V gene lookup returns CDR1 GTSNPN and CDR2 SVGIG (reference sequence). The CDR3 consists of 15 residues. The CDR3 DNA follows: TGTGCCTGGAGTGTATCTAGCATGGCTACAGATACGCAGTACTTT. As protein: CAWSVSSMATDTQYF.

In regard to this clonotype: A read error may explain this, as a much larger clone is one base away. The J gene is TRBJ1-4, the V gene TRBV7-9; D unresolved. Trimming took off 5 bases at V and 6 bases at J, with 19 bases between the two ends. The CDR3 is made up of 16 amino acids. Germline V CDR1 and CDR2: SEHNR, FQNEAQ (reference sequence). The CDR3 spells CASSRSPPDGDEKLFF. The CDR3 region has the DNA TGTGCCAGCAGCCGAAGCCCACCGGACGGGGATGAAAAACTGTTTTTT.

In its sample, this clonotype was seen a few times. J is TRBJ2-3 and V is TRBV7-6; 14 bases are shared with TRBD2. This CDR3 contains 21 residues. The ends lost 0 bases at V and 0 bases at J; junction bases unmatched: 11. Germline lookup yields CDR1 SGHVS and CDR2 FNYEAQ. This chain's CDR3 is CASSLARTSGGQQASTDTQYF. In nucleotides, the CDR3 is TGTGCCAGCAGCTTAGCGAGGACTAGCGGGGGGCAGCAAGCCAGCACAGATACGCAGTATTTT. The full variable domain, its missing parts supplied by reference TRBV7-6 and TRBJ2-3, is GAGVSQSPRYKVTKRGQDVALRCDPISGHVSLYWYRQALGQGPEFLTYFNYEAQQDKSGLPNDRFSAERPEGSISTLTIQRTEQRDSAMYRCASSLARTSGGQQASTDTQYFGPGTRLTVL.

This clonotype came up a few times. The V gene is TRBV27, the J gene TRBJ1-2; D ambiguous. Germline loops: CDR1 MNHEY, CDR2 SMNVEV (reference sequence). The V gene lost 3 bases and the J gene lost 6 bases, with 11 bases spanning the gap. There are 13 residues in the CDR3. For the CDR3, the DNA is TGTGCCAGCAGTTTGTGGAAGGGTGATGGCTACACCTTC. Its protein is CASSLWKGDGYTF.

The CDR3 reads CASSYSTNSPLHF. CDR3 in DNA: TGTGCCAGCAGTTACTCTACAAATTCACCCCTCCACTTT. The rearrangement joins TRBV6-5 to TRBJ1-6; no reliable D call. Trimming cost V 0 bases and J 7 bases, with 4 bases left between them. CDR1 and CDR2 (germline): MNHEY, SVGAGI. The CDR3 has 13 amino acids.

On this clonotype itself: Being one base from a much bigger clone, this may be a read error. This is likely a read error, given that the CDR3 carries no conserved phenylalanine or tryptophan at its end. The chain recombines TRBV7-2 with TRBJ2-3, with 14 bases fitting TRBD2. The CDR3 is made up of 19 amino acids. The germline gives CDR1 SGHTA, CDR2 FQGNSA. After removal of 1 base from V and 0 bases from J, the junction contained 6 bases not matched to a gene. The CDR3 nucleotides are TGTGCCAGCAGCTTAGGGGGACTAGCGGGGGCCAGTAGCACAGATACGCAGTATCTT. This sequence encodes CASSLGGLAGASSTDTQYL.

Many counts were recorded for this clonotype. This chain uses TRBV12-3 or TRBV12-4 with TRBJ2-2; D is possibly TRBD1 or TRBD2 (5 bases each). Trimming cost V 6 bases and J 1 base, with 15 bases left between them. The CDR3 extends over 16 amino acids. The CDR3 DNA sequence: TGTGCCAGCAGGGGCCGGGACGTCGGGAACACCGGGGAGCTGTTTTTT. Translation gives CASRGRDVGNTGELFF.

To note about this clonotype: A read error may explain this, as a much larger clone is one base away. The chain links TRBV5-3 to TRBJ2-7; perhaps D is TRBD1 or TRBD2 (5 bases each). TRBV5-3 is known as an ORF, though its function is uncertain. The CDR3 is 12 residues long. The V end lost 8 bases, the J end lost 10 bases, and 19 bases lay between the germline ends. As DNA, the CDR3 is TGTGCCAGCAGCCCGGCTGGGGGTTCTCAGTACTTC. Protein: CASSPAGGSQYF.

At least ten counts were recorded for this clonotype. V gene TRBV29-1 combines with J gene TRBJ2-2, with D possibly matching TRBD2 (5 bases). There are 14 residues in the CDR3. The germline V and J ends were trimmed by 4 bases and 1 base, with 10 bases remaining between them. Germline lookup yields CDR1 SQVTM and CDR2 ANQGSEA. CDR3 loop: CSVVGRENTGELFF. In DNA, the CDR3 is TGCAGCGTTGTGGGTCGGGAGAACACCGGGGAGCTGTTTTTT.

The V gene is TRBV5-4, the J gene TRBJ1-3, with 8 nucleotides matching TRBD1. There are 15 residues in the CDR3. Per the germline V gene, CDR1 is SGHNT and CDR2 is YYREEE (reference sequence). V shed 4 bases and J 2 bases; nucleotides not matched to a gene: 5. The CDR3, as DNA: TGTGCCAGCAGCACCGGACAGGGTGCTGGAAACACCATATATTTT. It translates to CASSTGQGAGNTIYF.

The chain recombines TRBV19 with TRBJ1-2, with 7 bases matching TRBD1. Trimming cost V 3 bases and J 1 base; bases outside gene matches: 14. In germline, CDR1 is LNHDA, CDR2 SQIVND (reference sequence). This CDR3 spans 18 amino acids. The CDR3 nucleotides read TGTGCCAGTAGTATCCTGCTCATCGGGGGACAGAATAACTATGGCTACACCTTC. It translates to CASSILLIGGQNNYGYTF.

This clonotype showed up many times. This rearrangement joins TRBV4-3 to TRBJ2-1, with 7 bases identical to TRBD1. Trimming removed 3 bases from V and 5 bases from J; junction bases left unmatched: 10. Germline values: CDR1 LGHNA, CDR2 YSLEER. The CDR3 is 16 amino acids. The CDR3 here is CASSHRTGALDNEQFF. Here the CDR3 DNA reads TGCGCCAGCAGCCACCGCACAGGGGCCCTCGACAATGAGCAGTTCTTC.

This clonotype was observed a handful of times. The rearrangement links TRBV12-5 to TRBJ2-7; D may be TRBD1 (6 bases). In germline, CDR1 is LGHNT, CDR2 FRNRAP. The ends were cut back, 2 bases at V and 0 bases at J, with 20 bases in the middle. The CDR3 spans 18 residues. CDR3 in DNA: TGTGCTAGTGGTTTGCGTGTCGTCTCAGGGGAAGGCTCCTACGAGCAGTACTTC. Amino acids: CASGLRVVSGEGSYEQYF.

The chain is built from TRBV11-2 and TRBJ2-1, with TRBD2 identical over 7 bases. The CDR3 runs 18 residues. Germline values: CDR1 SGHAT, CDR2 FQNNGV. Unmatched junction bases numbered 14, after V lost 2 bases and J lost 4 bases. The CDR3 DNA reads TGTGCCAGCAGCTTAAAGGGTAGCGGGCTCCCTTTGTACAATGAGCAGTTCTTC. It codes for CASSLKGSGLPLYNEQFF. Drawing the rest from reference TRBV11-2 and TRBJ2-1, the complete variable domain is EAGVAQSPRYKIIEKRQSVAFWCNPISGHATLYWYQQILGQGPKLLIQFQNNGVVDDSQLPKDRFSAERLKGVDSTLKIQPAKLEDSAVYLCASSLKGSGLPLYNEQFFGPGTRLTVL.

This clonotype has only a few counts. The rearrangement uses TRBV4-1 and TRBJ2-4; 12 nucleotides line up with TRBD1. V trimming: 3 bases; J trimming: 8 bases; junction bases outside the gene matches: 17. CDR3 length: 19 amino acids. Germline CDR1 and CDR2: MGHRA and YSYEKL. The chain's CDR3 is CASSHRDRGLISSPDIQYF. CDR3 nucleotide sequence: TGCGCCAGCAGCCACCGGGACAGGGGGCTTATCAGCTCTCCAGACATTCAGTACTTC.

As concerns this clonotype: Possible read error: a much larger clone is one base away. The chain recombines TRBV19 with TRBJ2-1; D perhaps matches TRBD1 (5 bases). From germline, CDR1 is LNHDA and CDR2 SQIVND (reference sequence). The CDR3 has 15 amino acids. V was trimmed by 4 bases and J by 9 bases, leaving 19 bases between them. This chain's CDR3 is CASSKGHDSIGEQFF. CDR3 coding DNA: TGTGCCAGTAGTAAAGGTCACGACAGCATCGGTGAGCAGTTCTTC.

Points on this clonotype: This could be a read error, since a much larger clone is one nucleotide away. The chain joins TRBV7-9 to TRBJ2-4; D tentatively fits TRBD1 or TRBD2 (6 bases each). Germline V gives CDR1 SEHNR, CDR2 FQNEAQ (reference sequence). The CDR3 is 15 amino acids. Written as DNA, the CDR3 is TGTGCCAGCACCCAGGCCCCGGGGGCAGGAAACATGCAGTACTTC. Encoded protein: CASTQAPGAGNMQYF.

This chain connects TRBV3-2 to TRBJ2-1. TRBV3-2 is an annotated pseudogene. The CDR3 is made up of 16 amino acids. CDR3 in DNA: TGTGCCAGCAGCCAGGAACTCCGGAGCTCCTACAATGAGCAGTTCTTC. As protein: CASSQELRSSYNEQFF.

This clonotype turned up a few times. The chain links TRBV19 to TRBJ2-7; D is perhaps TRBD2 (6 bases). CDR1 is LNHDA and CDR2 is SQIVND in the germline V gene (reference sequence). This CDR3 has 13 amino acids. Trimming stripped 0 bases from V and 5 bases from J, with 8 bases between. The CDR3 sequence: CASSIDSGNEQYF. In nucleotides, the CDR3 is TGTGCCAGTAGTATAGATAGCGGAAACGAGCAGTACTTC. The complete variable domain, with remaining parts taken from reference TRBV19 and TRBJ2-7, reads DGGITQSPKYLFRKEGQNVTLSCEQNLNHDAMYWYRQDPGQGLRLIYYSQIVNDFQKGDIAEGYSVSREKKESFPLTVTSAQKNPTAFYLCASSIDSGNEQYFGPGTRLTVT.